These 9 T cell receptor beta chains share one sample of origin, sequenced in a study of shared clonotypes between healthy human individuals. Repertoires were generated with immunoSEQ multiplex PCR, while TCRdb's copy carries only in-frame clones and drops some. This table has fewer than 850,000 clones, about 92% appearing once. Material: memory CD8+ T cells from PBMCs. Subset denoted: CD45RO+ cells pooled with CCR7-negative TemRA cells. These receptors all stem from a man aged 18 to 30 in good health. Some clones in this sample may be carry-over from other donors' samples.

V is TRBV18 and J is TRBJ2-5, with D unclear. The CDR3 covers 16 residues. CDR1 and CDR2 (germline): KGHSH, LQKENI. Trimming shortened V by 3 bases and J by 0 bases, and 14 bases separated the two germline ends. In DNA form, the CDR3 reads TGTGCCAGCTCACCCACGGAACCGAATTACCAAGAGACCCAGTACTTC. It is translated as CASSPTEPNYQETQYF.

The chain uses TRBV6-4 and TRBJ1-2; 8 nucleotides align to TRBD1. The CDR3 extends over 16 amino acids. With 6 bases clipped from V and 4 bases from J, the junction kept 13 bases outside the gene matches. Germline assignment: CDR1 MRHNA and CDR2 SNTAGT. CDR3 sequence: CASSGQQGDRAYGYTF. The CDR3 DNA reads TGTGCCAGCAGCGGTCAACAGGGGGACCGGGCCTATGGCTACACCTTC.

The rearrangement uses TRBV5-5 and TRBJ2-7, with a weak D call TRBD2 (5 bases). The CDR3 is made up of 17 amino acids. Germline V gene data show CDR1 as SGHKS and CDR2 as YYEKEE (reference sequence). With 4 bases removed from V and 0 bases from J, the gap between germline ends came to 20 bases. The CDR3 bases are TGTGCCAGCAGCCTCCCGAGGACTCAATCAAGCTCCTACGAGCAGTACTTC. Its translation: CASSLPRTQSSSYEQYF.

The rearrangement links TRBV11-2 to TRBJ2-1; no firm D call. Germline-derived CDR1 and CDR2 are SGHAT and FQNNGV. Trimming took off 4 bases at V and 7 bases at J, with 17 bases between the two ends. The CDR3 is 15 residues long. As DNA, the CDR3 is TGTGCCAGCAGCTCTGTGACTGGGTTTAGGAATGAGCAGTTCTTC. Its translation: CASSSVTGFRNEQFF.

The gene calls are TRBV5-1 and TRBJ1-4, with D tentatively TRBD1 (5 bases). Between the trimmed V and J ends, which lost 4 bases and 8 bases, there was a span of 15 bases. The CDR3 is 14 amino acids. Germline lookup yields CDR1 SGHRS and CDR2 YFSETQ. The CDR3 nucleotides read TGCGCCAGCAGCCCTAGGGGATCTGAAGAAAAACTGTTTTTT. This translates into CASSPRGSEEKLFF.

The rearrangement uses TRBV7-9 and TRBJ2-7; 7 bases line up with TRBD1. There are 15 residues in the CDR3. The ends lost 4 bases at V and 6 bases at J; junction bases unmatched: 12. Looked up from germline, CDR1 is SEHNR and CDR2 is FQNEAQ (reference sequence). This chain's CDR3 is CASSSPDRWLAEQYF. CDR3 in DNA: TGTGCCAGCAGCTCGCCGGACAGGTGGTTGGCCGAGCAGTACTTC.

V gene TRBV6-5 combines with J gene TRBJ2-7; the match to TRBD2 covers 7 bases. The CDR3 spans 14 residues. Germline CDR1 and CDR2: MNHEY and SVGAGI. V gave up 6 bases and J gave up 0 bases; unmatched junction bases: 5. The CDR3 reads CASSLSGTSYEQYF. The CDR3, as DNA: TGTGCCAGCAGCTTAAGCGGGACCTCCTACGAGCAGTACTTC.

The V call is TRBV7-2, the J call TRBJ2-5; tentative D call: TRBD1 (5 bases). The ends were cut back, 4 bases at V and 5 bases at J, with 17 bases in the middle. Germline CDR1 SGHTA, CDR2 FQGNSA. This CDR3 spans 15 amino acids. The CDR3 bases are TGTGCCAGCAGCTCGGACACCCCCTTGGCGGAGACCCAGTACTTC. Translation gives CASSSDTPLAETQYF.

This CDR3 is CASSYSIGTNYEQYF. The CDR3 DNA is TGTGCCAGCAGTTACTCGATCGGGACAAACTACGAGCAGTACTTC. This chain uses TRBV6-5 with TRBJ2-7, with D possibly being TRBD1 (6 bases). V was pared by 0 bases and J by 3 bases, with 12 bases between. The germline gives CDR1 MNHEY, CDR2 SVGAGI. This CDR3 has 15 amino acids.